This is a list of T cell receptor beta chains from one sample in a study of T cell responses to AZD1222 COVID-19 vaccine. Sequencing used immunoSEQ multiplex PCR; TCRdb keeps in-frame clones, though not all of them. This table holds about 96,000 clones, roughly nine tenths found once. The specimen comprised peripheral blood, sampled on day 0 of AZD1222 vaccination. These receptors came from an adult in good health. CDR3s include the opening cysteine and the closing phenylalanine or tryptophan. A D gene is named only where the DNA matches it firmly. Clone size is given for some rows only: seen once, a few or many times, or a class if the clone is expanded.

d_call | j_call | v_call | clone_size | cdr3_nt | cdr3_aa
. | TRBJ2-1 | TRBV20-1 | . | TGCAGTGCTGTTCCTGGGGTGTTTCGGTTCTTC | CSAVPGVFRFF
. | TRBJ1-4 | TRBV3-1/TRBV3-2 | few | TGTGCCAGCAGCCTCAACCGACCGGGACTTAATGAAAAACTGTTTTTT | CASSLNRPGLNEKLFF
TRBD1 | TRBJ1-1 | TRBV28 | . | TGTGCCAGCAGCCCCCACGGACAGGGGAAATCGGACACTGAAGCTTTCTTT | CASSPHGQGKSDTEAFF
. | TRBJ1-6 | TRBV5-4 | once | TGTGCCAGCAGGGGAGGCTCCTCCTATAATTCACCCCTCCACTTT | CASRGGSSYNSPLHF
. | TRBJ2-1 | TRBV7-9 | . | TGTGCCAGCAGCCCCCGGGACTGGAGGTCCAAAGATGAGCAGTTCTTC | CASSPRDWRSKDEQFF
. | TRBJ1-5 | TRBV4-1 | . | TGCGCCAGCAGCCAAGACAGCAATCAGCCCCAGCATTTT | CASSQDSNQPQHF
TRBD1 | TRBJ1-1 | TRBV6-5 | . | TGTGCCAGCAGTTTCGGACAGGAGAGGGAAGCTTTCTTT | CASSFGQEREAFF
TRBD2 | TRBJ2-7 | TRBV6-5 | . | TGTGCCACCTCGGCTAGCGGGGGGGCCTACGAGCAGTACTTC | CATSASGGAYEQYF
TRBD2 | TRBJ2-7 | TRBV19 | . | TGTGCCAGTAGTCCAAGGACTAGCAGCTACTACGAGCAGTACTTC | CASSPRTSSYYEQYF
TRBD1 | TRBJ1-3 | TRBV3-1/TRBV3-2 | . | TGTGCCAGCAGCAAGGGACAGGACCAAGGGCCTGGAAACACCATATATTTT | CASSKGQDQGPGNTIYF
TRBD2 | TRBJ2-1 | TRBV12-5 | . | TGTGCTAGTGGCCCCGGGGGGGCGGCCTACAATGAGCAGTTCTTC | CASGPGGAAYNEQFF
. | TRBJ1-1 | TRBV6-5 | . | TGTGCCAGCAGACCCGACAGCCTGAACACTGAAGCTTTCTTT | CASRPDSLNTEAFF
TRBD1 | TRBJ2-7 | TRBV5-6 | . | TGTGCCAGCAGCAGAGGGGGCGCATACTTAGACTCCTACGAGCAGTACTTC | CASSRGGAYLDSYEQYF
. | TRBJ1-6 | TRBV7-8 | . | TGTGCCAGCAGCTTGAAGACAGGAGGAAGCTCCTATAATTCACCCCTCCACTTT | CASSLKTGGSSYNSPLHF
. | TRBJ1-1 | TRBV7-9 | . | TGTGCCAGCAGCGCTAGTCGGTCTGGAGACACTGAAGCTTTCTTT | CASSASRSGDTEAFF
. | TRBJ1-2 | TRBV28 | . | TGTGCCAGCACAAGGCAGGGGTTGGCTAACTATGGCTACACCTTC | CASTRQGLANYGYTF
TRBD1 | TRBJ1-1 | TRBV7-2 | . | TGTGCCAGCAGCTTAACGGGACAGGGCACTGAAGCTTTCTTT | CASSLTGQGTEAFF
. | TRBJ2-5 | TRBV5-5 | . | TGTGCCAGCAGCTTATTCATGGAGACCCAGTACTTC | CASSLFMETQYF
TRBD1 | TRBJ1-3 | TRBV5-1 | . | TGCGCCAGCACCCGAGGGGGCGACAGCGCTGGAAACACCATATATTTT | CASTRGGDSAGNTIYF
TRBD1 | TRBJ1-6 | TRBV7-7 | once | TGTGCTAGCAGCTTAAACCGGGACAGTTCACCCCTCCACTTT | CASSLNRDSSPLHF
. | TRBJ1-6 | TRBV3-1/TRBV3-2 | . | TGTGCCAGCAGCCCTAATTATCCGGGATCACCCCTCCACTTT | CASSPNYPGSPLHF
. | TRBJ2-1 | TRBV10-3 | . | TGTGCCATCAGTGAGTCAGGCAGGGGCTCCCTGTGGGAGCAGTTCTTC | CAISESGRGSLWEQFF
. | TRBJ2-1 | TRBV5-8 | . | TGTGCCAGCAGCTTAATCCCAGGGCACAGTGAGCAGTTCTTC | CASSLIPGHSEQFF
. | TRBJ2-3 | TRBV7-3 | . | TGTGCCAGCAGTCATCCCCAGTCAGATACGCAGTATTTT | CASSHPQSDTQYF
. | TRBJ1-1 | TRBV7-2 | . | TGTGCCAGCAGCTTAGCAGGGGGTGGTTACACTGAAGCTTTCTTT | CASSLAGGGYTEAFF
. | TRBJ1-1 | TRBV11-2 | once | TGTGCCAGCAGCTTAGAAGGGGACACTGAAGCTTTCTTT | CASSLEGDTEAFF
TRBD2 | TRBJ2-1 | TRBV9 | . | TGTGCCAGCAGCACCCAAAGCGGGGGGGAAAACAATGAGCAGTTCTTC | CASSTQSGGENNEQFF
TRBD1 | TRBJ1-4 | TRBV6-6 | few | TGTGCCACCTCGGGACAGGGTTTCGGTAATGAAAAACTGTTTTTT | CATSGQGFGNEKLFF
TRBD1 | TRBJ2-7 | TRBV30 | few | TGTGCCTGGTCGGGACAGGGGAATCACGAGCAGTACTTC | CAWSGQGNHEQYF
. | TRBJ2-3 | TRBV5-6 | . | TGTGCCTCTGGGAGGTCCGGCACAGATACGCAGTATTTT | CASGRSGTDTQYF
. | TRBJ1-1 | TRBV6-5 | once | TGTGCCAGCAGTTACTTAGAGGGGCTTCACACTGAAGCTTTCTTT | CASSYLEGLHTEAFF
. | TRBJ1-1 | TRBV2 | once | TGTGCCAGCAGTGCTACGGGGGAAGGAGAAGCTTTCTTT | CASSATGEGEAFF
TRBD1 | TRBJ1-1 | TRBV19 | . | TGTGCCAGTAGTACCGGGACAGCGAACACTGAAGCTTTCTTT | CASSTGTANTEAFF
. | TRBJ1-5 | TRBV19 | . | TGTGCCAGTACGGGGATGGGGGCCCCCGATCAGCCCCAGCATTTT | CASTGMGAPDQPQHF
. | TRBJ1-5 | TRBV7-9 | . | TGTGCCAGCAGCTTCGGGGATAGGAATCAGCCCCAGCATTTT | CASSFGDRNQPQHF
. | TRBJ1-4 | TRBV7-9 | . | TGTGCCAGCAGCTTATTGAGTGGACAGCTTGAAAAACTGTTTTTT | CASSLLSGQLEKLFF
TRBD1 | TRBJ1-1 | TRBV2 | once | TGTGCCAGCGGTTGGGACAGGAAGAACACTGAAGCTTTCTTT | CASGWDRKNTEAFF
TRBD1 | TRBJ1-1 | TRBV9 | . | TGTGCCAGCAGCCGCACAGGGGGCGCGAAGACTGAAGCTTTCTTT | CASSRTGGAKTEAFF
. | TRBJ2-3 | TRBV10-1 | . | TGCGCCAGCAGTGAGACACAGGGTTTCGGGGCAGATACGCAGTATTTT | CASSETQGFGADTQYF
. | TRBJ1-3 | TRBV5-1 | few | TGCGCCAGCAGCTTGGCTCCGGGTCAGGGGCACACCATATATTTT | CASSLAPGQGHTIYF
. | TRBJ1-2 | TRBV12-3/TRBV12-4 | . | TGTGCCAGCAGCCGGACGTATAACTATGGCTACACCTTC | CASSRTYNYGYTF